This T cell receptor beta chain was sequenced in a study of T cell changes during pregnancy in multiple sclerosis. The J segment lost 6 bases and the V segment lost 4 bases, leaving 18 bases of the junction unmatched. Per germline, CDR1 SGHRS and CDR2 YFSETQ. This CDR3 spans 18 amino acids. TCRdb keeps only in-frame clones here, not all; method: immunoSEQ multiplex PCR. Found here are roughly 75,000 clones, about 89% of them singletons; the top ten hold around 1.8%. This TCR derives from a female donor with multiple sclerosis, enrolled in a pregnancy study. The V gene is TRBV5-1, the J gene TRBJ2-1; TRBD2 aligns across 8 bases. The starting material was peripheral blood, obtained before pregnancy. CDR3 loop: CASSRVPAGAYLPNEQFF. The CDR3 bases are TGCGCCAGCAGCAGGGTTCCAGCGGGGGCCTACCTACCCAATGAGCAGTTCTTC.